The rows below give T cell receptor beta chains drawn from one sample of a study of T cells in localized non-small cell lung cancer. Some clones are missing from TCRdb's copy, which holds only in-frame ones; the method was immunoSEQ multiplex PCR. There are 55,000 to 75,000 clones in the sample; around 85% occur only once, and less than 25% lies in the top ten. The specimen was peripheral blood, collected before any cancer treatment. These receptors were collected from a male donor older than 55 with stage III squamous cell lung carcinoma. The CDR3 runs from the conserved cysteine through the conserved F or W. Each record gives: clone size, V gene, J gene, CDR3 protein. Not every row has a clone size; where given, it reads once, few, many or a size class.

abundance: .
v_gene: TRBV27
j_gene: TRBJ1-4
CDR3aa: CASTSVGGTNEKLFF

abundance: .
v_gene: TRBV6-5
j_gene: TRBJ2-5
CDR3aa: CASSYGAGVTETQYF

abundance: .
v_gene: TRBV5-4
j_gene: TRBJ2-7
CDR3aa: CASSRDRGSYEQYF

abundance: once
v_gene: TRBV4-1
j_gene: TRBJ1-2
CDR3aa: CASSQEPYPNYGYTF

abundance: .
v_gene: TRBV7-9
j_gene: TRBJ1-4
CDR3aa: CASSLADEKLFF

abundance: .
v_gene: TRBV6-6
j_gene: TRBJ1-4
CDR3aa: CASRRDSNEKLFF

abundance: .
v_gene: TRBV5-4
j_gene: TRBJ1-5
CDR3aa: CASSLWAAGNQPQHF

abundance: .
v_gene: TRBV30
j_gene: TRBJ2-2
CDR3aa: CAWSLYTGELFF

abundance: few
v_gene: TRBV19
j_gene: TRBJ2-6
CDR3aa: CASSSQDGSSGANVLTF

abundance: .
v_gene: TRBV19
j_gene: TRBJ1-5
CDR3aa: CASSTSGTGADNQPQHF

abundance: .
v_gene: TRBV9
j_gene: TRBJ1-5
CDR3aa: CASSGQGDQPQHF

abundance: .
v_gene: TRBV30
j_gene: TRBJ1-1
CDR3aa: CAWSVRAMNTEAFF

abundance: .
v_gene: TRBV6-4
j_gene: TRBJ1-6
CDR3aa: CASSARLARVDSPLHF

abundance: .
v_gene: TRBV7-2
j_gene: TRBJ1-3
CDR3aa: CASSPQTGGRNTIYF

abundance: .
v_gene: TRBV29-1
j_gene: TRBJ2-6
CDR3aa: CSVSSGANVLTF

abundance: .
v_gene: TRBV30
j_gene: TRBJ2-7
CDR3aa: CAWSPSGGYEQYF

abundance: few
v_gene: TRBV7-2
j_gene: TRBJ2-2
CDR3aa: CASSRGQFLTGELFF

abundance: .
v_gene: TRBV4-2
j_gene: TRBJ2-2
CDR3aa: CASSQVRTGGYRAGELFF

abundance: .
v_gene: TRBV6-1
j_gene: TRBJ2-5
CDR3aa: CAGKSGPLETQYF

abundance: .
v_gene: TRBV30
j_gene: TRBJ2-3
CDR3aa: CAWRGKGADTQYF

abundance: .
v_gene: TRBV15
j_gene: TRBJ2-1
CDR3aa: CATHPSGGALEQFF

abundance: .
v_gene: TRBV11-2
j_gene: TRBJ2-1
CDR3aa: CASSGLAGGLETYNEQFF

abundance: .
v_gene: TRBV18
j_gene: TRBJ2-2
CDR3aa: CASSSKGDTGELFF

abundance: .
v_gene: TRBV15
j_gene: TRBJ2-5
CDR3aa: CATSSGTGGFQETQYF

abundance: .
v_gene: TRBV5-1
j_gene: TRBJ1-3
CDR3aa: CASRRGGQGRRAGNTIYF

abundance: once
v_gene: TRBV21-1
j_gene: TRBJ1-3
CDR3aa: CASSKVWDRGQLVGNTIYF

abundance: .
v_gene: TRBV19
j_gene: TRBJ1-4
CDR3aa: CASSITEGSYEKLFF

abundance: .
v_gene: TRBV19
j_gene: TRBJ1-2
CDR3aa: CASSDPRKDNYGYTF

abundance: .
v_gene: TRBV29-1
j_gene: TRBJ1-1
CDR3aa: CSVGDRGLVSTEAFF

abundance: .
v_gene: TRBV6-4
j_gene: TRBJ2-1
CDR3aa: CASSSGGAWFF

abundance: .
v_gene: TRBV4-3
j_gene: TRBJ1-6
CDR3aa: CASSHLLDASNSPLHF

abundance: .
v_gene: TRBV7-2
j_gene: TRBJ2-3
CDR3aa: CASSLSGGTDTQYF

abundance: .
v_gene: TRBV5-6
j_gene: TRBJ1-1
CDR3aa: CASSLVRGPPRAFF

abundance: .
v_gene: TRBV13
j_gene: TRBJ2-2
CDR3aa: CATRTSGTTGELFF

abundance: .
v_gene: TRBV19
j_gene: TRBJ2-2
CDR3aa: CASSKGPGGGNTGELFF

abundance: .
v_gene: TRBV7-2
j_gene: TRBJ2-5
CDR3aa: CASSLGAQETQYF

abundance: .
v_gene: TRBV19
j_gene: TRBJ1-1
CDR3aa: CASSIGLMNTEAFF

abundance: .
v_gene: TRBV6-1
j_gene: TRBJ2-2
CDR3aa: CASSPYRAGELFF

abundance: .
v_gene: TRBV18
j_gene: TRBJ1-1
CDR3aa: CASSQQGTGEAFF

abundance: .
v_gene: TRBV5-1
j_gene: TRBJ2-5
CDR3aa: CASRGGQETQYF

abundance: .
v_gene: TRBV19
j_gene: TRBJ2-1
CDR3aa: CATRDRSSYNEQFF

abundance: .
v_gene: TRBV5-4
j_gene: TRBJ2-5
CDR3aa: CASSSGGGFQETQYF